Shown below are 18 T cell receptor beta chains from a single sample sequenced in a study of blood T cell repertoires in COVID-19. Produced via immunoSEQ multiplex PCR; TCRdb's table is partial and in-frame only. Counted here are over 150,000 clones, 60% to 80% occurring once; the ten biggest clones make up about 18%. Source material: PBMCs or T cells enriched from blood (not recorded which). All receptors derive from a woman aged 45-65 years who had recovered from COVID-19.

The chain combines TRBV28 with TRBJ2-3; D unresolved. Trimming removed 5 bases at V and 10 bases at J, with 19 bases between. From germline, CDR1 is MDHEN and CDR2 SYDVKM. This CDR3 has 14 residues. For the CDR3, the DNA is TGTGCCAGCAGTACCCTCTACTCGACCGAGGCGCAGTATTTT. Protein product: CASSTLYSTEAQYF.

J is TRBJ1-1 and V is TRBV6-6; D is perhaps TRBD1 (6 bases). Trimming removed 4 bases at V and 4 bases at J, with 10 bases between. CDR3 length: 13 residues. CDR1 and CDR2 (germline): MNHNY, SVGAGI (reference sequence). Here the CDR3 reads CASSSSQGTEAFF. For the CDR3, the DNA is TGTGCCAGCAGTTCTTCACAGGGCACTGAAGCTTTCTTT.

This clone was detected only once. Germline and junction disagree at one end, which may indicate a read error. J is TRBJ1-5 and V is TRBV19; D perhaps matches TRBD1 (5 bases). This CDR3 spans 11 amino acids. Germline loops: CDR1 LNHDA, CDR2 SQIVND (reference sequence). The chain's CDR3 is CASSERDRLNF. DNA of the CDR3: TGTGCCAGTAGTGAGCGGGACCGGCTGAACTTT.

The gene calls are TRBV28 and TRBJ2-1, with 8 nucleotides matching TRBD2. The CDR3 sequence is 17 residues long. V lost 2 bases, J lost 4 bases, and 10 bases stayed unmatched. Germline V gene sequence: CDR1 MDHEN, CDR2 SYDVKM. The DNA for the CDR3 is TGTGCCAGCAGTTTAAGTTGGGGGACTAGAGCTTACAATGAGCAGTTCTTC. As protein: CASSLSWGTRAYNEQFF. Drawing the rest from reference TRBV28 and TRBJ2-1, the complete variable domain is DVKVTQSSRYLVKRTGEKVFLECVQDMDHENMFWYRQDPGLGLRLIYFSYDVKMKEKGDIPEGYSVSREKKERFSLILESASTNQTSMYLCASSLSWGTRAYNEQFFGPGTRLTVL.

In nucleotides, the CDR3 is TGTGCCAGCAGCCGGAGGGACACCGGGGAGCTGTTTTTT. It codes for CASSRRDTGELFF. The chain links TRBV11-2 to TRBJ2-2; D is possibly TRBD2 (6 bases). CDR3 length equals 13 residues. The ends were cut back, 5 bases at V and 3 bases at J, with 7 bases in the middle. CDR1 and CDR2 (germline): SGHAT, FQNNGV. Based on the CDR3 plus reference TRBV11-2 and TRBJ2-2, the full variable domain is EAGVAQSPRYKIIEKRQSVAFWCNPISGHATLYWYQQILGQGPKLLIQFQNNGVVDDSQLPKDRFSAERLKGVDSTLKIQPAKLEDSAVYLCASSRRDTGELFFGEGSRLTVL.

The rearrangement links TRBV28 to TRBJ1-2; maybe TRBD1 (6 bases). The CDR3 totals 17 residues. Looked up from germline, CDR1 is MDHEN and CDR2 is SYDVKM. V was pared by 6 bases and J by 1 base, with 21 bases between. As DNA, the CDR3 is TGTGCCAGCAGACCAGGGGCCCTCATTATTAATAACTATGGCTACACCTTC. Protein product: CASRPGALIINNYGYTF.

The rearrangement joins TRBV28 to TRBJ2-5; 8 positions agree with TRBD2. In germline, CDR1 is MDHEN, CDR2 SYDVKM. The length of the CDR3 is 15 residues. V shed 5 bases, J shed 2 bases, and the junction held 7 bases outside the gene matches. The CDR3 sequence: CASSGPGGGQETQYF. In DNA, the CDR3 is TGTGCCAGCAGTGGCCCCGGGGGGGGACAAGAGACCCAGTACTTC.

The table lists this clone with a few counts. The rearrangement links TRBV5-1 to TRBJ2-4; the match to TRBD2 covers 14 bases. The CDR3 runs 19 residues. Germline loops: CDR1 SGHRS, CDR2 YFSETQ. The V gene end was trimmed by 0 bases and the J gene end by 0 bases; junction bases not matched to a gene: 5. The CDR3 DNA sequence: TGCGCCAGCAGCTTGGGGCGACTAGCGGGAGGGTTAGCCAAAAACATTCAGTACTTC. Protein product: CASSLGRLAGGLAKNIQYF.

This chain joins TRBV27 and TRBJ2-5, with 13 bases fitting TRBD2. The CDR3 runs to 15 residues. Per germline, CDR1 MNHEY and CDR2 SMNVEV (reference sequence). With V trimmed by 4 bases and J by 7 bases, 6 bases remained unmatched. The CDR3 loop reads CASSWGTSGVGTQYF. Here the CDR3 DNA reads TGTGCCAGCAGTTGGGGGACTAGCGGGGTGGGGACCCAGTACTTC.

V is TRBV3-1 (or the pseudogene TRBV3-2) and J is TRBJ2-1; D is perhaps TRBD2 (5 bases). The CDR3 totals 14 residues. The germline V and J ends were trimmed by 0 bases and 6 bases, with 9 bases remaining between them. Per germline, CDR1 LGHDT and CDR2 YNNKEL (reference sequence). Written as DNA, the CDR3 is TGTGCCAGCAGCCAAGAAGGCGGGCCCAATGAGCAGTTCTTC. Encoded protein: CASSQEGGPNEQFF.

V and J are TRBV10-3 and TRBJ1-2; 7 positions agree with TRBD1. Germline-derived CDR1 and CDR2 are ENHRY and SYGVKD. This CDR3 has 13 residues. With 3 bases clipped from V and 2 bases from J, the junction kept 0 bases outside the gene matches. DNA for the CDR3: TGTGCCATCAGTGAACAGGGGAACTATGGCTACACCTTC. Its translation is CAISEQGNYGYTF.

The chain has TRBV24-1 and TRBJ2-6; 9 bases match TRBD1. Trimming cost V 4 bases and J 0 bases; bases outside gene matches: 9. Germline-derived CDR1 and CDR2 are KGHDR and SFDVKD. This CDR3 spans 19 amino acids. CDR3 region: CATSDPTGQGHSGANVLTF. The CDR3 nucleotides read TGTGCCACCAGTGACCCGACGGGACAGGGTCACTCTGGGGCCAACGTCCTGACTTTC.

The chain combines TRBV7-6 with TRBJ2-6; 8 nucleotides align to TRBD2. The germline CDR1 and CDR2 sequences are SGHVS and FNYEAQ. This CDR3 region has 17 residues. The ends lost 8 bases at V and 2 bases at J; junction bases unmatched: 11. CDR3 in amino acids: CASGPGVAGTGANVLTF. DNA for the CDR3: TGTGCCAGCGGTCCGGGAGTAGCGGGAACTGGGGCCAACGTCCTGACTTTC. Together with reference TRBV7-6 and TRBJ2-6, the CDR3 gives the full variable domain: GAGVSQSPRYKVTKRGQDVALRCDPISGHVSLYWYRQALGQGPEFLTYFNYEAQQDKSGLPNDRFSAERPEGSISTLTIQRTEQRDSAMYRCASGPGVAGTGANVLTFGAGSRLTVL.

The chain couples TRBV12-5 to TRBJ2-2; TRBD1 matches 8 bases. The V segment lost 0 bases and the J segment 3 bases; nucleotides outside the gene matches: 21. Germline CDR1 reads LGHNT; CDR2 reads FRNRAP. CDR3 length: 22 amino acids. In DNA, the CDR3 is TGTGCTAGTGGTTTGGTACGTCGGGGCAGGGGGCCGGTTGAGGAGGACACCGGGGAGCTGTTTTTT. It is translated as CASGLVRRGRGPVEEDTGELFF.

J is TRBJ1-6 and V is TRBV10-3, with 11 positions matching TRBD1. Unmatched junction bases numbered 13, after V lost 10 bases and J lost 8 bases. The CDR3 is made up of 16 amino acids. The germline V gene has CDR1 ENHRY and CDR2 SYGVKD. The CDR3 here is CATRTGGARMDSPLHF. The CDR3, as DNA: TGTGCCACGCGGACAGGGGGCGCGCGTATGGATTCACCCCTCCACTTT.

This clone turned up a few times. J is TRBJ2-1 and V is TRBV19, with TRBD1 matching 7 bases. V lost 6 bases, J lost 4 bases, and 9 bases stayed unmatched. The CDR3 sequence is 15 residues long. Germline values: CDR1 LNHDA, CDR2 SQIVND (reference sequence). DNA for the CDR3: TGTGCCAGTAGCTCCGGGACAGCCTCTTACAATGAGCAGTTCTTC. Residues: CASSSGTASYNEQFF. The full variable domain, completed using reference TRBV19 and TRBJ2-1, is DGGITQSPKYLFRKEGQNVTLSCEQNLNHDAMYWYRQDPGQGLRLIYYSQIVNDFQKGDIAEGYSVSREKKESFPLTVTSAQKNPTAFYLCASSSGTASYNEQFFGPGTRLTVL.

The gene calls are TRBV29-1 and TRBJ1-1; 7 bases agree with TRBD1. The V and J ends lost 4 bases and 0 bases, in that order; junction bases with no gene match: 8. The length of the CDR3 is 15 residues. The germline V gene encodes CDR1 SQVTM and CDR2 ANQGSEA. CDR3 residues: CSVGQGRGMNTEAFF. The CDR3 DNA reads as TGCAGCGTTGGACAGGGTCGGGGGATGAACACTGAAGCTTTCTTT.

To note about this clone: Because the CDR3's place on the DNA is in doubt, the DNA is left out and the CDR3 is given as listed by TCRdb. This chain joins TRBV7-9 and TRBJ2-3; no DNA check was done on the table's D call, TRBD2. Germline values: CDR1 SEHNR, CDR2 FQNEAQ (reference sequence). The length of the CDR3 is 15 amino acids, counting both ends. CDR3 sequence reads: CASSPGTFGADTQYF.